The entry below gives a single TCR beta chain sequence along with its context. Antigen: not known. The sample originates from a study of human T cells and chemical hapten exposure. Overall study context: Patch testing placed 0.01% DPC on the upper back, with readings at 6 days.

Authors' analysis steps: Sequenced samples showed a median of 95,638 TCRs each, with counts running from around 20,000 to 690,000. TCRdb re-called the RACE reads through MiXCR, storing one row per CDR3 protein. The V and J calls were not made by the authors but by TCRdb's processing. The sample gives approximately 350,000 distinct CDR3 sequences, around 6.9% of which show up once; around 8.4% is in the top ten. Documented time point: patch test 1, 2 weeks after DPC sensitization. This sample's treatment: therapeutic diphenylcyclopropenone sensitization with weekly scalp DPC. Whole-study findings and limits: Expanded TCRs showed more large CDR3 clusters than pre-sensitization or healthy control sets. PT1 expanded TCR numbers tracked positively with patch test score.

The CDR3 is 15 amino acids. Germline CDR1 is MNHEY and CDR2 is SMNVEV (reference sequence). V was shortened by 4 bases and J by 8 bases, with 15 bases between the two germline ends. The source material was whole blood, sampled in connection with sensitization to the hapten diphenylcyclopropenone (DPC). The receptor was isolated from a woman aged 18-30 years with alopecia areata. Some clones in this sample may be carry-over from other donors' samples. The gene calls are TRBV27 and TRBJ1-6; unclear D gene. In nucleotides, the CDR3 is TGTGCCAGCAGTTCCCCGGGTCCCATTGATTCACCCCTCCACTTT. Its protein product is CASSSPGPIDSPLHF.